This TCR beta chain was identified in a study of T cell repertoires in cytomegalovirus infection. Study-wide results and limits: Identification of carriers of CMV plus the relevant HLA was performed using cumulative public TCR beta family frequency.

CDR1 is SGHKS, CDR2 YYEKEE, per germline (reference sequence). This CDR3 has 16 amino acids. V shed 3 bases and J 5 bases; nucleotides not matched to a gene: 5. TCRdb reanalysed the reads using MiXCR and keeps one entry per CDR3 protein. The sample has fewer than 850,000 distinct CDR3 sequences, about 28% seen once. On this clonotype: Its antigen is unknown.

This TCR was recovered from a human donor in good health (CMV status not recorded). Some clones in this sample may be carry-over from other donors' samples. This chain uses TRBV5-5 with TRBJ2-3, with 14 bases lining up with TRBD2. Sequencing was performed on cultured CD8+ T cells from PBMCs, taken from culture after CMV antigen stimulation. CDR3 bases: TGTGCCAGCAGCTCAAGACTAGCGGGGGGGGTAGATACGCAGTATTTT. Protein product: CASSSRLAGGVDTQYF.